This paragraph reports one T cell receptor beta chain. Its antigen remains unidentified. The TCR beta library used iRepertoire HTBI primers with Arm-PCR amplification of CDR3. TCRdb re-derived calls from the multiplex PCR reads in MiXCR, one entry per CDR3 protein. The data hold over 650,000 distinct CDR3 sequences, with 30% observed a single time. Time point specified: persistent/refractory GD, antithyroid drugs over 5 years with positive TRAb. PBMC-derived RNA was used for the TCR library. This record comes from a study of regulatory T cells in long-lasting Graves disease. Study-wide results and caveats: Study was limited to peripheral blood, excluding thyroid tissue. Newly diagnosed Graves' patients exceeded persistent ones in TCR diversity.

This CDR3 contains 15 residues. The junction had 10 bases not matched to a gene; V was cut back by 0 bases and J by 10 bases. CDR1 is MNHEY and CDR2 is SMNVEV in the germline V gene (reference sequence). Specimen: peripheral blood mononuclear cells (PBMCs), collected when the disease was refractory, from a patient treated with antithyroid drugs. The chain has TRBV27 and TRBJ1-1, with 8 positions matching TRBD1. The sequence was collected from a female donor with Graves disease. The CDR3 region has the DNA TGTGCCAGCAGTTTATCGCGACAGGGGCATACTCGAGCTTTCTTT. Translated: CASSLSRQGHTRAFF.